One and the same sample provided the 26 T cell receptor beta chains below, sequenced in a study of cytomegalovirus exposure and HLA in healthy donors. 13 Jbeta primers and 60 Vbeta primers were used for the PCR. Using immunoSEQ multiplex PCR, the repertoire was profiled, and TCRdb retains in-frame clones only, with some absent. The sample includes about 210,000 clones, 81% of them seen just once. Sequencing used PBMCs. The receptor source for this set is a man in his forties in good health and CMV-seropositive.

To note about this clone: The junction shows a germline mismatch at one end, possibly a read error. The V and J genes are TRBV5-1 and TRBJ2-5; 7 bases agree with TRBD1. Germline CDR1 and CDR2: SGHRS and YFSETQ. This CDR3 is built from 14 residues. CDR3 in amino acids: CASSIQGFRETQYF. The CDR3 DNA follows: TGTGCCAGCAGCATACAGGGGTTCAGAGAGACCCAGTACTTC.

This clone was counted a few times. The DNA of the CDR3 is TGTGCCAGCAGCCGGGACAGGGTCGAGCAGTACTTC. Protein product: CASSRDRVEQYF. V and J are TRBV28 and TRBJ2-7; TRBD1 agrees at 9 bases. The CDR3 length is 12 residues. V dropped 6 bases and J dropped 6; count of bases not matched to a gene: 3. Germline V gene lookup returns CDR1 MDHEN and CDR2 SYDVKM.

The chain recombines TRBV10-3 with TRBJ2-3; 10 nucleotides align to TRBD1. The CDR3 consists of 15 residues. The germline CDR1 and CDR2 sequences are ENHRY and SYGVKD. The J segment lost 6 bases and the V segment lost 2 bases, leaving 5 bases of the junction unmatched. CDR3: CAISEGQGVVDTQYF. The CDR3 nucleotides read TGTGCCATCAGTGAGGGACAGGGGGTTGTGGATACGCAGTATTTT.

CDR3 region: CASSLGGNLRETQYF. In DNA, the CDR3 is TGTGCCAGCAGTTTAGGGGGGAACCTGCGAGAGACCCAGTACTTC. The chain uses TRBV28 and TRBJ2-5, with a weak D call TRBD2 (6 bases). Germline V gene lookup returns CDR1 MDHEN and CDR2 SYDVKM. Trimming stripped 2 bases from V and 4 bases from J, with 14 bases between. The CDR3 has 15 amino acids.

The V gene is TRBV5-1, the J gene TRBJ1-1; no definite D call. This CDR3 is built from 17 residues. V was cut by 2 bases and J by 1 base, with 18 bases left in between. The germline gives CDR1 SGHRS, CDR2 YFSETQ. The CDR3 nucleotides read TGCGCCAGCAGCTTTTCGGCCAGCAGAAGAGGGAACACTGAAGCTTTCTTT. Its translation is CASSFSASRRGNTEAFF.

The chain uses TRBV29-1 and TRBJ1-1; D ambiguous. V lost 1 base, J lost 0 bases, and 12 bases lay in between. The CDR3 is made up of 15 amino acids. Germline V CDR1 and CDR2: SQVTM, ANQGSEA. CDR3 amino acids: CSVEGFTNMNTEAFF. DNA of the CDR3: TGCAGCGTTGAAGGTTTCACGAACATGAACACTGAAGCTTTCTTT.

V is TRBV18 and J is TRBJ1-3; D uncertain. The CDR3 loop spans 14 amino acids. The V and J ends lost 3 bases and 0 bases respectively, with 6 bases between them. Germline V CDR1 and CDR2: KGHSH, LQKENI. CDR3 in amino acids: CASSPGSSGNTIYF. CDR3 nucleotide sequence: TGTGCCAGCTCACCCGGGTCCTCTGGAAACACCATATATTTT.

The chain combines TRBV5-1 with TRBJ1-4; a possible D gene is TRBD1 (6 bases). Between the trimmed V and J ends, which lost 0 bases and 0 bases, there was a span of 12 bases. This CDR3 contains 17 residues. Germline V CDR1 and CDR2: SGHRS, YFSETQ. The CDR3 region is CASSLGSGTTTNEKLFF. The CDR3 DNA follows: TGCGCCAGCAGCTTGGGGTCCGGGACAACAACTAATGAAAAACTGTTTTTT. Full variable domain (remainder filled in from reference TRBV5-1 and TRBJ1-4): KAGVTQTPRYLIKTRGQQVTLSCSPISGHRSVSWYQQTPGQGLQFLFEYFSETQRNKGNFPGRFSGRQFSNSRSEMNVSTLELGDSALYLCASSLGSGTTTNEKLFFGSGTQLSVL.

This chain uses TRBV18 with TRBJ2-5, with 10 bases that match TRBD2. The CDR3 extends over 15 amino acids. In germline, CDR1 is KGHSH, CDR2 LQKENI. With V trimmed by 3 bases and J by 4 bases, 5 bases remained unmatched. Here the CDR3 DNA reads TGTGCCAGCTCACCTGAGCGGGGGGGCCGAGAGACCCAGTACTTC. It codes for CASSPERGGRETQYF.

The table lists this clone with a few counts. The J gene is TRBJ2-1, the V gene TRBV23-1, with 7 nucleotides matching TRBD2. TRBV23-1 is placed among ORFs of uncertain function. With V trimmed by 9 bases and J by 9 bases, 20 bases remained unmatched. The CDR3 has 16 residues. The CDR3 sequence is CARSRTPGLKSTEQFF. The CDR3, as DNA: TGCGCCAGATCTCGTACGCCGGGACTAAAATCCACTGAGCAGTTCTTC.

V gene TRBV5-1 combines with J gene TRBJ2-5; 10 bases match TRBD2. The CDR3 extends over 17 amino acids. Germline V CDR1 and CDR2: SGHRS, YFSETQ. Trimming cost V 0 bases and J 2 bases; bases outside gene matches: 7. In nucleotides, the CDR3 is TGCGCCAGCAGCTTGGCTCCTAGCGGGGGATTACAAGAGACCCAGTACTTC. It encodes CASSLAPSGGLQETQYF.

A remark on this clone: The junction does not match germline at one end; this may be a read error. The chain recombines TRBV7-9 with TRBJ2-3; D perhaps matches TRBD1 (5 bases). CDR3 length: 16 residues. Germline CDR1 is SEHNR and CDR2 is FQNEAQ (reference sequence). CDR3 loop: CSSSFRAGPMADTQYF. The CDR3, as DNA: TGTTCCAGCAGCTTTAGGGCAGGGCCCATGGCAGATACGCAGTATTTT. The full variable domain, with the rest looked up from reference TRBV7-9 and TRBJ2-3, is DTGVSQNPRHKITKRGQNVTFRCDPISEHNRLYWYRQTLGQGPEFLTYFQNEAQLEKSRLLSDRFSAERPKGSFSTLEIQRTEQGDSAMYLCSSSFRAGPMADTQYFGPGTRLTVL.

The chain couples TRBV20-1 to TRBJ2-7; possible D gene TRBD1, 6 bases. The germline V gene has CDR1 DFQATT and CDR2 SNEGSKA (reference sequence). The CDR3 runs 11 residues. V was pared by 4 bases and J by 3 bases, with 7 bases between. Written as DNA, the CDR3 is TGCAGTGCTAAACAGGGCTACGAGCAGTACTTC. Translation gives CSAKQGYEQYF.

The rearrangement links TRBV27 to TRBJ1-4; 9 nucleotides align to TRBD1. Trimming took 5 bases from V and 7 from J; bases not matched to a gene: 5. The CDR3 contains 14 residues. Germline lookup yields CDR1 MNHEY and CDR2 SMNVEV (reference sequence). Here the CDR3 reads CASSLTGGTEKLFF. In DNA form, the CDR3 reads TGTGCCAGCAGTCTGACAGGGGGGACTGAAAAACTGTTTTTT.

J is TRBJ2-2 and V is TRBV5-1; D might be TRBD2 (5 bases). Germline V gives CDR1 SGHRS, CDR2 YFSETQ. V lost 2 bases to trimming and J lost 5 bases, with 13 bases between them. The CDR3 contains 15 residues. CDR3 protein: CASSFKGASTGELFF. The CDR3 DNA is TGCGCCAGCAGCTTTAAGGGAGCCTCAACCGGGGAGCTGTTTTTT. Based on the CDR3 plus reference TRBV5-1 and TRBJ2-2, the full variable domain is KAGVTQTPRYLIKTRGQQVTLSCSPISGHRSVSWYQQTPGQGLQFLFEYFSETQRNKGNFPGRFSGRQFSNSRSEMNVSTLELGDSALYLCASSFKGASTGELFFGEGSRLTVL.

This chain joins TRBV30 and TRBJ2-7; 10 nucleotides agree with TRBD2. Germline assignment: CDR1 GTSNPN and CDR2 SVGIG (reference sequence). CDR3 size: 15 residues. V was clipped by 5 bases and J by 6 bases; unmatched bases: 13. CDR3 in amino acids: CAWEETSGMYREQYF. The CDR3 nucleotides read TGTGCCTGGGAGGAAACTAGCGGGATGTATCGCGAGCAGTACTTC. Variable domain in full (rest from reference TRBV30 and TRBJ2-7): SQTIHQWPATLVQPVGSPLSLECTVEGTSNPNLYWYRQAAGRGLQLLFYSVGIGQISSEVPQNLSASRPQDRQFILSSKKLLLSDSGFYLCAWEETSGMYREQYFGPGTRLTVT.

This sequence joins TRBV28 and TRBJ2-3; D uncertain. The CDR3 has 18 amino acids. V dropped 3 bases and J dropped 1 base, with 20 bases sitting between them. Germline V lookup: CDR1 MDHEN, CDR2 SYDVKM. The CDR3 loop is CASSFPPTAPIRTDTQYF. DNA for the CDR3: TGTGCCAGCAGTTTCCCACCTACCGCCCCTATTCGCACAGATACGCAGTATTTT.

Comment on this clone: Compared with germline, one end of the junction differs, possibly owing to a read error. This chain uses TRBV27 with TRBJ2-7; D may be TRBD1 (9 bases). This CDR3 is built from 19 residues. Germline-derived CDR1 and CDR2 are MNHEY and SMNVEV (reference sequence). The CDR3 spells CASSLSPYRGRGRSYEQYF. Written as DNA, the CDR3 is TGTGCCAGCAGCTTATCCCCCTACAGGGGGCGCGGGAGGAGCTACGAGCAGTACTTC.

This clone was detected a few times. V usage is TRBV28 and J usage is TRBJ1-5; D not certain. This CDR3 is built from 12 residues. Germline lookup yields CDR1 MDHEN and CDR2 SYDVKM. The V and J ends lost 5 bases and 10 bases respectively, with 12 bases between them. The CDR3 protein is CASSQRGKPQHF. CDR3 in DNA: TGTGCCAGCAGTCAACGGGGAAAACCCCAGCATTTT.

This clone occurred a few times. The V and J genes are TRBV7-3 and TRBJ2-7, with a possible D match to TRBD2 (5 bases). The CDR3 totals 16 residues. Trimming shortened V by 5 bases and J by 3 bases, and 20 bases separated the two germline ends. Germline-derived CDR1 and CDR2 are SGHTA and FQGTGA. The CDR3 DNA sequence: TGTGCCAGCAGCCCTAAGGGAGTAGGGTCACGCTACGAGCAGTACTTC. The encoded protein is CASSPKGVGSRYEQYF.

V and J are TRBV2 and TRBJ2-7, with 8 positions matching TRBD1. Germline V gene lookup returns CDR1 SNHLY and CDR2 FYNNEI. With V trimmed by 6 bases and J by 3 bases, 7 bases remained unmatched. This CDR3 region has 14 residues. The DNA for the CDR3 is TGTGCCAGCAGGACGGACAGGGCCGTCTACGAGCAGTACTTC. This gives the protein CASRTDRAVYEQYF.

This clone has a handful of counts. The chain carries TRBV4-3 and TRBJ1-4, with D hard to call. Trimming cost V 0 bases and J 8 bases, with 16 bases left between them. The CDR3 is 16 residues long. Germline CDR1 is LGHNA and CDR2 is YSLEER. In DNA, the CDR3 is TGCGCCAGCAGCCAAGAGTTGGAGGGCCCGGAGGAAAAACTGTTTTTT. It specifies CASSQELEGPEEKLFF.

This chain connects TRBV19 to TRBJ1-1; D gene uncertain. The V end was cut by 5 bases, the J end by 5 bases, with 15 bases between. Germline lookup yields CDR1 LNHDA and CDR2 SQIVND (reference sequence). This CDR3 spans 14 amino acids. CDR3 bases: TGTGCCAGTAGTCTCGGAGGAGGAAGGACTGAAGCTTTCTTT. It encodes CASSLGGGRTEAFF.

CDR3 loop: CASSLFRTGLPNEKLFF. CDR3 DNA: TGTGCCAGCAGCCTCTTTCGGACAGGGCTTCCTAATGAAAAACTGTTTTTT. The chain links TRBV4-2 to TRBJ1-4; 8 bases agree with TRBD1. The CDR3 contains 17 residues. CDR1 LGHNA and CDR2 YNFKEQ come from the germline V gene. The J segment lost 3 bases and the V segment lost 4 bases, leaving 10 bases of the junction unmatched.

In nucleotides, the CDR3 is TGTGCCAGCAGTCCACTTGGCGGGGGTGGAGAGACCCAGTACTTC. It specifies CASSPLGGGGETQYF. The rearrangement joins TRBV6-6 to TRBJ2-5, with 7 bases lining up with TRBD2. The J segment lost 4 bases and the V segment lost 5 bases, leaving 10 bases of the junction unmatched. There are 15 residues in the CDR3. CDR1 is MNHNY and CDR2 is SVGAGI in the germline V gene (reference sequence).

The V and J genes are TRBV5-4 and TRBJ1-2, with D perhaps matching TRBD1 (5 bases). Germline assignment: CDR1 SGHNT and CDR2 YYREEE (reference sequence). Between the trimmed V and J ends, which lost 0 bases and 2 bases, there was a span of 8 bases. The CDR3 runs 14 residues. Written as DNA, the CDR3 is TGTGCCAGCAGCTTGGAGTCAGGGAACTATGGCTACACCTTC. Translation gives CASSLESGNYGYTF.